This T cell receptor (beta chain) was sequenced for a study of cytomegalovirus exposure and HLA in healthy donors. Study outcomes and limitations: TRBV6-2, TRBV6-3 and some other V segments were excluded as indistinguishable. What was likely a sequencing artifact was a cluster of highly shared sequence variants.

As concerns this clone: As yet, its antigen is unknown.

The V gene's germline CDR1 is SQVTM and CDR2 ANQGSEA. CDR3 size: 13 residues. Both 60 Vbeta primers and 13 Jbeta primers went into the PCR. Original data processing: Some 10 million of the about 80 million unique TCR beta chains counted in a later analysis were shared. TCRdb's copy holds only in-frame clones and misses some; the assay was immunoSEQ multiplex PCR. That table furnishes V, J and clone size, whereas the DNA furnished D and trimming. The sample carries fewer than 250,000 clones, roughly 80% recorded once. The V gene is TRBV29-1, the J gene TRBJ2-5, with 8 bases lining up with TRBD1. The J call is in doubt because the DNA end fits TRBJ2-7 better. The TCR was taken from a man aged 25-40 years in good health and CMV-seronegative. The sample taken for sequencing was PBMCs. This CDR3 reads CSASTGVDYEQYF. CDR3 nucleotide sequence: TGCAGCGCCTCGACAGGGGTGGACTACGAGCAGTACTTC.